Listed below are T cell receptor beta chains from one sample, sequenced in a study of blood T cell repertoires in COVID-19. Sequenced by immunoSEQ multiplex PCR; TCRdb stores in-frame clones only, minus some. Of some 57,000 clones in the sample, about 83% were seen once. Sequenced: peripheral blood. These receptors were collected from a woman older than 75 with acute or convalescent COVID-19. Each CDR3 is given with its conserved first and last residue. The order of the fields is CDR3 DNA, CDR3 protein, D gene, clone size, V gene, J gene. The D gene is left open where the match is weak. Clone size is not always given. Where it is, it says once, few, many or a class for expanded clones.

TGTGCCAGCAGCACACCGGGGCAGGGGGCTCACTATGGCTACACCTTC	CASSTPGQGAHYGYTF	TRBD1	-	TRBV5-4	TRBJ1-2
TGCGCCAGCAGCCAAGTGCGGACTAGCGGGACAGATACGCAGTATTTT	CASSQVRTSGTDTQYF	TRBD2	-	TRBV4-1	TRBJ2-3
TGTGCCAGTTGGGACCGCGGGGTCAATGAGCAGTTCTTC	CASWDRGVNEQFF	-	-	TRBV19	TRBJ2-1
TGTGCCAGCCCGCGATGTTTGCATTTT	CASPRCLHF	-	few	TRBV5-4	TRBJ1-5
TGTGCCAGCAGTCCGACAGGCTTGGCTAACTATGGCTACACCTTC	CASSPTGLANYGYTF	-	-	TRBV6-5	TRBJ1-2
TGTGCCAGCAGCCAAGATCCTAGGGACAGGAACACTGAAGCTTTCTTT	CASSQDPRDRNTEAFF	TRBD1	-	TRBV3-1/TRBV3-2	TRBJ1-1
TGTGCCAGCAGTTTTTTAGTCTCGCAGGGGGAGGACACTGAAGCTTTCTTT	CASSFLVSQGEDTEAFF	TRBD1	-	TRBV28	TRBJ1-1
TGTGCCAGCAGCCCCACCGGGACAGCTAACACTGAAGCTTTCTTT	CASSPTGTANTEAFF	TRBD1	-	TRBV9	TRBJ1-1
TGTGCCAGCAGCGTAGTAGCTAGCGGGGCCTCAGATACGCAGTATTTT	CASSVVASGASDTQYF	TRBD2	-	TRBV9	TRBJ2-3
TGTGCCAGCAGCCAATTTAAAGAGGGTGGCTACACCTTC	CASSQFKEGGYTF	-	-	TRBV14	TRBJ1-2
TGTGCCAGCAGCCAAGCTTCACTAGCGGGAGGGTACAATGAGCAGTTCTTC	CASSQASLAGGYNEQFF	TRBD2	-	TRBV3-1/TRBV3-2	TRBJ2-1
TGTGCCAGCAGCCAAAGCTGGGAGGGGGGCGAAAGGTTCGGAGCTTTCTTT	CASSQSWEGGERFGAFF	-	few	TRBV3-1/TRBV3-2	TRBJ1-1
TGCAGCGTTCAGGACAGCCCCTATAATTCACCCCTCCACTTT	CSVQDSPYNSPLHF	-	-	TRBV29-1	TRBJ1-6
TGTGCCACCAGTGATGGGCAGCAAGAGACCCAGTACTTC	CATSDGQQETQYF	-	once	TRBV24-1	TRBJ2-5
TGTGCCAGCAGCTTATACTCCGGGACAAAAAATACAGATACGCAGTATTTT	CASSLYSGTKNTDTQYF	-	-	TRBV7-3	TRBJ2-3
TGTGCCAGCAGCCCCCGGGACAGGGTTTACAATGAGCAGTTCTTC	CASSPRDRVYNEQFF	TRBD1	-	TRBV5-4	TRBJ2-1
TGCGCCAGCAGTCAGCAGTTTAGCGGGAGGGCGCGGGGAGAGCAGTTCTTC	CASSQQFSGRARGEQFF	TRBD2	-	TRBV23-1	TRBJ2-1
TGTGCCAGCAGCCGGAGGGGCAACACCGGGGAGCTGTTTTTT	CASSRRGNTGELFF	-	-	TRBV11-1	TRBJ2-2
TGTGCCAGCAGCCAGACTGAAGAAAAACTGTTTTTT	CASSQTEEKLFF	-	-	TRBV3-1/TRBV3-2	TRBJ1-4
TGTGCCAGTGGGAGAACTACCACAGATACGCAGTATTTT	CASGRTTTDTQYF	-	-	TRBV19	TRBJ2-3
TGTGCCAGCAGGAGGACTGAGACCTACGAGCAGTACTTC	CASRRTETYEQYF	-	-	TRBV12-3/TRBV12-4	TRBJ2-7
TGTGCCAGCACCCAAGGAGGTGCTGGAAACACCATATATTTT	CASTQGGAGNTIYF	-	-	TRBV6-5	TRBJ1-3
TGTGCCAGCAGCCTGGGACAGGCGGATACGCAGTATTTT	CASSLGQADTQYF	TRBD1	-	TRBV11-1	TRBJ2-3
TGTGCCAGTAGTATAGGGACTAGCGGGAGGGTTGAGCAGTTCTTC	CASSIGTSGRVEQFF	TRBD2	-	TRBV19	TRBJ2-1
TGTGCCAGTAGTATCCCCCCCGGGGTATACTATGGCTACACCTTC	CASSIPPGVYYGYTF	-	-	TRBV19	TRBJ1-2
TGTGCCAGCACTAGGCGGGACTCCTACGAGCAGTACTTC	CASTRRDSYEQYF	-	-	TRBV25-1	TRBJ2-7
TGTGCCAGCAGTATAACAAGATGGGAGACCCAGTACTTC	CASSITRWETQYF	-	-	TRBV2	TRBJ2-5
TGTGCCAGCAGCCCTCGACAGGACACCGGGGAGCTGTTTTTT	CASSPRQDTGELFF	-	few	TRBV9	TRBJ2-2
TGTGCCAGCGGGACAGAGGGGGGCTACACCTTC	CASGTEGGYTF	TRBD1	-	TRBV19	TRBJ1-2
TGTGCCAGCAGCTTCGGTCGCCCCCTAGGTGGGAATGAGCAGTTCTTC	CASSFGRPLGGNEQFF	-	-	TRBV7-3	TRBJ2-1
TGTGCCAGCCTACCAGGGGGATTTGACACTGACAGTACCTACACCGGGGAGCTGTTTTTT	CASLPGGFDTDSTYTGELFF	TRBD1	-	TRBV18	TRBJ2-2
TGTGCCAGCAGCATTGGACAGGGGATTAACTATGGCTACACCTTC	CASSIGQGINYGYTF	TRBD1	-	TRBV7-8	TRBJ1-2
TGTGCCAGCACGGGATCGGCGGGAGCCTACAATGAGCAGTTCTTC	CASTGSAGAYNEQFF	TRBD2	-	TRBV6-6	TRBJ2-1
TGTGCCATCAGTGAGCAGGGGGCCGGGGAGACCCAGTACTTC	CAISEQGAGETQYF	TRBD1	-	TRBV10-3	TRBJ2-5
TGCGCCAGCAGCCCAGGACAGGAGGCTGGGGCCAACGTCCTGACTTTC	CASSPGQEAGANVLTF	TRBD1	many	TRBV5-1	TRBJ2-6
TGTGCCAGCAGCTTGCAGGGTAATAATAAAAAACTGTTTTTT	CASSLQGNNKKLFF	-	once	TRBV5-8	TRBJ1-4
TGTGCCAGCTCACCGGCCCCGGGGGCTGAAGCTTTCTTT	CASSPAPGAEAFF	-	-	TRBV18	TRBJ1-1
TGTGCCAGCAATCCCACTGGGACCCAGTACTTC	CASNPTGTQYF	-	-	TRBV12-3/TRBV12-4	TRBJ2-5
TGTGCCAGCAGTGAAACCGGGACAGGGACACCCCTCCACTTT	CASSETGTGTPLHF	TRBD1	-	TRBV6-1	TRBJ1-6
TGCGCCAGCACCGACAGGAAGACCTATGGCTACACCTTC	CASTDRKTYGYTF	-	few	TRBV10-1	TRBJ1-2
TGTGCCAGCAGCGCGGACAGAATGAGAATCACCGGGGAGCTGTTTTTT	CASSADRMRITGELFF	-	-	TRBV5-6	TRBJ2-2
TGTGCCAGCATCAGAGGGACAGTAAACTCCTACGAGCAGTACTTC	CASIRGTVNSYEQYF	TRBD1	many	TRBV11-2	TRBJ2-7
TGTGCTAGTGGTTTAGGGAATGGACACTACAATGAGCAGTTCTTC	CASGLGNGHYNEQFF	-	-	TRBV12-5	TRBJ2-1
TGTGCCTGGAGTCCTCGGGGGAATCAGCCCCAGCATTTT	CAWSPRGNQPQHF	-	-	TRBV30	TRBJ1-5
TGTGCCAGCAGCAGATTCCAGACTTCAGATACGCAGTATTTT	CASSRFQTSDTQYF	-	once	TRBV5-6	TRBJ2-3
TGTGCCAGCAGTCGTGGACAGTTGAACACCGGGGAGCTGTTTTTT	CASSRGQLNTGELFF	-	-	TRBV6-5	TRBJ2-2
TGCAGCGTTGTACAGGGTAATGAAAAACTGTTTTTT	CSVVQGNEKLFF	-	-	TRBV29-1	TRBJ1-4
TGTGCCAGCAGCTTAGCGGGTAGCGGGACATCCACAGATACGCAGTATTTT	CASSLAGSGTSTDTQYF	TRBD2	-	TRBV7-9	TRBJ2-3
TGTGCCAGCGCGCAGGGCTACGAGCAGTACTTC	CASAQGYEQYF	-	-	TRBV28	TRBJ2-7
TGCGCCAGCAGCTTGGTACAGGGGGCTAGGGGTGAGCAGTTCTTC	CASSLVQGARGEQFF	TRBD1	-	TRBV5-1	TRBJ2-1
TGTGCCAGCAGTTTATGGGGACAGGGGACCGCTGGGGCCAACGTCCTGACTTTC	CASSLWGQGTAGANVLTF	TRBD1	-	TRBV27	TRBJ2-6
TGTGCCAGTCTCCGGGATACCCAAGAGACCCAGTACTTC	CASLRDTQETQYF	-	-	TRBV7-9	TRBJ2-5
TGTGCCAGCAGTGAAGCGCTTCGAGGGGGCGCAGGGAATCAGCCCCAGCATTTT	CASSEALRGGAGNQPQHF	TRBD1	once	TRBV6-1	TRBJ1-5
TGTGCCAGCAGGAGGACAGGGGGCACCGGGGAGCTGTTTTTT	CASRRTGGTGELFF	TRBD1	-	TRBV5-6	TRBJ2-2
TGTGCCAGCAGCCCGCTTTTGGGACAGCTTAAAGACGAGCAGTACTTC	CASSPLLGQLKDEQYF	TRBD1	-	TRBV7-9	TRBJ2-7